The rows below give T cell receptor beta chains drawn from one sample of a study of Graves' ophthalmopathy and Graves' hyperthyroidism. One entry per CDR3 protein results from TCRdb running MiXCR on the multiplex PCR reads. This sample has 400,000 or so distinct CDR3 sequences, with 17% found just once. Sequenced input: peripheral blood. All receptors come from an adult woman with stable Graves' hyperthyroidism. Both conserved end residues are part of each CDR3. A D gene is named only where the DNA matches it firmly. The listing skips clone size in some rows; elsewhere it reads once, few, many or a size class.

D,J,V,size,CDR3,DNA
TRBD2,TRBJ2-7,TRBV20-1,-,CSARRREPYEQYF,TGCAGTGCCCGACGGCGGGAGCCCTACGAGCAGTACTTC
TRBD2,TRBJ2-5,TRBV7-2,many,CASSLAAVSGSETQYF,TGTGCCAGCAGCTTAGCGGCCGTTAGCGGGAGTGAGACCCAGTACTTC
TRBD1,TRBJ2-7,TRBV18,-,CASSAGQGARDEQYF,TGTGCCAGCTCAGCGGGACAGGGGGCTAGAGACGAGCAGTACTTC
-,TRBJ2-7,TRBV20-1,many,CSARDNPRSYEQYF,TGCAGTGCTAGAGATAATCCGCGATCCTACGAGCAGTACTTC
TRBD1,TRBJ1-5,TRBV2,-,CASNHRGRSNQPQHF,TGTGCCAGCAACCACAGGGGGCGTAGCAATCAGCCCCAGCATTTT
-,TRBJ1-1,TRBV28,many,CASRTWAWNTEAFF,TGTGCCAGTCGTACATGGGCGTGGAACACTGAAGCTTTCTTT
TRBD2,TRBJ2-7,TRBV20-1,many,CSARDLETSATRYEQYF,TGCAGTGCTAGAGATCTCGAGACTAGCGCAACCCGCTACGAGCAGTACTTC
-,TRBJ1-2,TRBV29-1,many,CSVEDLGDGYTF,TGCAGCGTTGAAGACTTAGGAGATGGCTACACCTTC
-,TRBJ2-7,TRBV20-1,-,CSATRGGEQYF,TGCAGTGCTACCAGAGGAGGCGAGCAGTACTTC
TRBD1,TRBJ2-2,TRBV2,-,CASRAPDRGNPGELFF,TGTGCCAGCAGGGCCCCCGACAGGGGGAATCCCGGGGAGCTGTTTTTT
-,TRBJ2-5,TRBV28,-,CASSPGGWETQYF,TGTGCCAGCAGCCCCGGGGGTTGGGAGACCCAGTACTTC